Shown below are 6 T cell receptor beta chains from a single sample sequenced in a study of identifying expanded T cells in peripheral blood. Clones were sequenced by immunoSEQ multiplex PCR, and TCRdb holds only the in-frame ones, with some missing. The sample holds some 77,000 clones, more than 75% seen once. Material for sequencing was blood. All receptors come from a person aged 18-70 years in good health.

The chain couples TRBV25-1 to TRBJ2-5; 7 nucleotides match TRBD2. The CDR3 is made up of 14 amino acids. CDR1 and CDR2 (germline): MGHDK, SYGVNS. The junction had 6 bases not matched to a gene; V was cut back by 5 bases and J by 3 bases. The CDR3 loop is CASSKPGGKETQYF. The CDR3 DNA is TGTGCCAGCAGTAAACCGGGGGGTAAAGAGACCCAGTACTTC.

The chain links TRBV10-1 to TRBJ1-6; 8 bases map to TRBD1. Germline CDR1 reads WNHNN; CDR2 reads SYGVQD (reference sequence). V shed 6 bases and J 4 bases; nucleotides not matched to a gene: 26. There are 22 residues in the CDR3. The CDR3: CASRRSDRGGIIGGFYNSPLHF. DNA for the CDR3: TGCGCCAGCAGAAGGTCCGACAGGGGCGGAATCATCGGGGGGTTTTATAATTCACCCCTCCACTTT.

The V call is TRBV6-5, the J call TRBJ1-1; the D is unclear. The germline V and J ends were trimmed by 6 bases and 4 bases, with 15 bases remaining between them. The CDR3 sequence is 14 residues long. The V gene's germline CDR1 is MNHEY and CDR2 SVGAGI. CDR3 DNA sequence: TGTGCCAGCAGGGTGACCGGGGAGGGCACTGAAGCTTTCTTT. Residues: CASRVTGEGTEAFF.

The CDR3 bases are TGTGCCAGCAGCTTAGCGAGAGGGGCCAACGTCCTGACTTTC. Translated: CASSLARGANVLTF. This chain uses TRBV7-9 with TRBJ2-6; the D is unclear. Germline CDR1 reads SEHNR; CDR2 reads FQNEAQ (reference sequence). CDR3 length: 14 amino acids. V was shortened by 0 bases and J by 4 bases, with 4 bases between the two germline ends.

The chain is built from TRBV2 and TRBJ1-2, with D unresolved. Trimming shortened V by 6 bases and J by 8 bases, and 16 bases separated the two germline ends. The CDR3 loop spans 13 amino acids. In germline, CDR1 is SNHLY, CDR2 FYNNEI. Written as DNA, the CDR3 is TGTGCCAGCAGGGCCCAGCCTAGGGCCGGCTACACCTTC. It translates to CASRAQPRAGYTF.

The rearrangement links TRBV30 to TRBJ1-6; 10 bases match TRBD1. With V trimmed by 5 bases and J by 9 bases, 13 bases remained unmatched. This CDR3 region has 16 residues. Germline CDR1 is GTSNPN and CDR2 is SVGIG (reference sequence). CDR3 nucleotides: TGTGCCTGGCATGAGCCGGGACAGGGGTCGAGTTCACCCCTCCACTTT. Encoded protein: CAWHEPGQGSSSPLHF.